Sequencing of this T cell receptor (beta chain) was carried out in a study of shared clonotypes between healthy human individuals. The CDR3 has 16 residues. V lost 0 bases to trimming and J lost 0 bases; unmatched junction nucleotides: 5. Germline V gene data show CDR1 as SGHKS and CDR2 as YYEKEE (reference sequence). On this clone: What it recognizes is unknown.

Libraries were prepared by immunoSEQ multiplex PCR; TCRdb keeps only in-frame clonotypes and omits some of them. The sample contains some 2 million clones, about 95% of which appear only once. The naive CD8 population came from CD45RO-negative cells selected for CCR7, without terminally differentiated effector memory CD45RA+ cells. Study-wide points: Clonotypes not shared had lower generation probabilities than those common to all four donors.

The sample consisted of naive CD8+ T cells sorted from blood. The chain uses TRBV5-5 and TRBJ2-7; 8 nucleotides agree with TRBD1. This receptor was obtained from a man aged 18 to 29 in good health. Here the CDR3 reads CASSLDYRGSSYEQYF. CDR3 nucleotides: TGTGCCAGCAGCTTGGACTACAGGGGGAGCTCCTACGAGCAGTACTTC.